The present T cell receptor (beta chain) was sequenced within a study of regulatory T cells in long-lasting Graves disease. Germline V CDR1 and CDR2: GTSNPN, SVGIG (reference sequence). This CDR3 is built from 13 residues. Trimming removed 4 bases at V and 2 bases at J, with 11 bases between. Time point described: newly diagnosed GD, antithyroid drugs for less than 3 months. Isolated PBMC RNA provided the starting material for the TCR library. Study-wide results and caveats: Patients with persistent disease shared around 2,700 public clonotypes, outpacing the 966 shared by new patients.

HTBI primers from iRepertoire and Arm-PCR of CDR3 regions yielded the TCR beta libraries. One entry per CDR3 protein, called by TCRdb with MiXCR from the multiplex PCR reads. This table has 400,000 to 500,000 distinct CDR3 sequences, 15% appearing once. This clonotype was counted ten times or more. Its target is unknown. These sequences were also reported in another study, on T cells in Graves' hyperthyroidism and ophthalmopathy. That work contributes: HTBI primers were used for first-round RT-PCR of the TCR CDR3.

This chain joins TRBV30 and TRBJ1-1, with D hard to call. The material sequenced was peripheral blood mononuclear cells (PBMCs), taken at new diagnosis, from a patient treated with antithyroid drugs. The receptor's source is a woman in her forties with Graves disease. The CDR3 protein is CAWNHVRNTEAFF. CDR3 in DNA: TGTGCCTGGAACCACGTCCGAAACACTGAAGCTTTCTTT.